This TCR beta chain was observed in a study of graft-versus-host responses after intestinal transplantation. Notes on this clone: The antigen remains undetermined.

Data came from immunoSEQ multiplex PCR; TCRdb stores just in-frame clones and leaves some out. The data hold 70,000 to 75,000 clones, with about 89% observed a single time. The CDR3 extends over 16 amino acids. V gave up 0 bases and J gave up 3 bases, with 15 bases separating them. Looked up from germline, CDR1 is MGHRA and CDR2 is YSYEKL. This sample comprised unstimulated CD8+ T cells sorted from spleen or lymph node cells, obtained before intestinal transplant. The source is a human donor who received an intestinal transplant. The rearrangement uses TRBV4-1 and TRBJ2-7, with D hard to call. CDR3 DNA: TGCGCCAGCAGCCAAGATCGTTGGCAGGTCGACTACGAGCAGTACTTC. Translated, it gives CASSQDRWQVDYEQYF.